The entry below describes one TCR beta chain. The antigen remains unidentified. A much bigger clone sits one base away, suggesting this may be a read error. The sample is drawn from a study of breast tumors, draining lymph nodes, adjacent tissues. Axillary draining lymph nodes of breast cancer patients supplied the node samples. Study-level findings and limits: Compared with basal-like, luminal-like tumors shared significantly more repertoire with nontumor tissue.

MiXCR, applied by TCRdb to the multiplex PCR reads, yields one record per CDR3 protein. The table lists about 180,000 distinct CDR3 sequences, approximately 33% of them singletons, with 4.3% in the top ten. The clonotype comes from a female donor with breast cancer. Some clones in this sample may be carry-over from other donors' samples. Sequenced: axillary lymph node tissue.

This CDR3 reads CASTWTAGYSNEQFF. In nucleotides, the CDR3 is TGTGCCAGTACCTGGACTGCTGGGTATAGCAATGAGCAGTTCTTC. The chain joins TRBV19 to TRBJ2-1; tentative D call: TRBD2 (5 bases). The germline gives CDR1 LNHDA, CDR2 SQIVND (reference sequence). V shed 7 bases and J shed 6 bases, with 19 bases lying between them. The CDR3 loop spans 15 amino acids. The full variable domain, completed using reference TRBV19 and TRBJ2-1, is DGGITQSPKYLFRKEGQNVTLSCEQNLNHDAMYWYRQDPGQGLRLIYYSQIVNDFQKGDIAEGYSVSREKKESFPLTVTSAQKNPTAFYLCASTWTAGYSNEQFFGPGTRLTVL.